The entry below gives a single T cell receptor (beta chain) sequence along with its context. Its antigen is still unknown. Time point indicated: week 35, safety follow-up. Every vaccination contained 300 ug of the mutant IDH1 20-mer peptide and was paired with topical imiquimod. The CDR3 has 16 amino acids. V lost 2 bases, J lost 5 bases, and 19 bases lay in between. Germline lookup yields CDR1 LGHNA and CDR2 YNFKEQ. The sample is drawn from a study of a mutant IDH1 vaccine in newly diagnosed glioma. The overall study: Treated individuals were about 60% male and approximately 38% female, averaging 40.4 years of age.

Measured with immunoSEQ multiplex PCR; TCRdb has only the in-frame clones, and not every one. The sample has 45,000 to 55,000 clones, roughly 80% seen once. This specimen consisted of PBMCs, obtained from a glioma patient whose treatment included an IDH1 peptide vaccine. The sequence came from a man aged 35 to 55 with glioma. The chain recombines TRBV4-2 with TRBJ2-7, with D perhaps matching TRBD2 (6 bases). The CDR3 nucleotides read TGTGCCAGCAGCCAATCTCGACTAGACCCACCCAACGAGCAGTACTTC. Translating gives CASSQSRLDPPNEQYF.